The table lists the clone carrying this T cell receptor (beta chain) with many counts. TCRdb keeps only in-frame clones here, not all; method: immunoSEQ multiplex PCR. The sample holds about 44,000 clones, around nine tenths seen once. The data belong to a study of T cell changes during pregnancy in multiple sclerosis. This CDR3 spans 15 amino acids. Per the germline V gene, CDR1 is LGHNT and CDR2 is FRNRAP. Trimming at V came to 3 bases and at J to 4 bases, leaving 5 bases not matched to a gene. The specimen was CD4+ T cells from peripheral blood mononuclear cells, collected before pregnancy. The source is a female donor with multiple sclerosis, enrolled in a pregnancy study. The chain is built from TRBV12-5 and TRBJ2-2, with 7 bases that match TRBD2. CDR3 in DNA: TGTGCTAGTGGTTTCCTGTCGGGGGGCACCGGGGAGCTGTTTTTT. Translated: CASGFLSGGTGELFF.